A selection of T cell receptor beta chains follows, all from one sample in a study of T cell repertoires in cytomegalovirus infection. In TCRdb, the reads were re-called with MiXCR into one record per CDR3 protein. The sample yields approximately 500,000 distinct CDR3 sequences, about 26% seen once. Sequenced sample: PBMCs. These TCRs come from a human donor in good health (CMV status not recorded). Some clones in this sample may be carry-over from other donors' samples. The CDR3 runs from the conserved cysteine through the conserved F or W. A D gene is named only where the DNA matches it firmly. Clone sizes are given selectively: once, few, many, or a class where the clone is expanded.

TGCGCCAGCAGCTTTTGGACAGGGGCCGGGAGCACTGAAGCTTTCTTT CASSFWTGAGSTEAFF TRBD1 TRBJ1-1 TRBV5-1 NA
TGTGCCAGCAGCTTACGGCACAGGAATCTGCAGGATACGCAGTATTTT CASSLRHRNLQDTQYF NA TRBJ2-3 TRBV7-2 NA
TGTGCCAGCAGCTCCTCCCCAAGCGTCAATGAGCAGTTCTTC CASSSSPSVNEQFF NA TRBJ2-1 TRBV7-2 many
TGTGCCAGCAGCTCGGACCCCCGGGCTAGCGGAACCGGGGAGCTGTTTTTT CASSSDPRASGTGELFF TRBD2 TRBJ2-2 TRBV7-2 many
TGTGCCAGCAGTTTAGGTTATGAGACCCAGTACTTC CASSLGYETQYF NA TRBJ2-5 TRBV12-3/TRBV12-4 NA
TGTGCCAGCAGTTACTCGAATTGGGGATTCCAGCCCCAGCATTTT CASSYSNWGFQPQHF NA TRBJ1-5 TRBV6-2/TRBV6-3 few
TGCGCCAGCAGCCAAGATGTGAACAGACTCAATCAGCCCCAGCATTTT CASSQDVNRLNQPQHF NA TRBJ1-5 TRBV4-3 few
TGTGCCAGCAGCCGTAACAGGGACGGGGGGCCCCAGCATTTT CASSRNRDGGPQHF NA TRBJ1-5 TRBV7-2 NA
TGTGCCATCAGTTCTAGCGGGAGTACAAGAACCGGGGAGCTGTTTTTT CAISSSGSTRTGELFF TRBD2 TRBJ2-2 TRBV10-3 NA
TGTGCCAGCAGCTTACAGGGGAACTATGGCTACACCTTC CASSLQGNYGYTF TRBD1 TRBJ1-2 TRBV27 many
TGTGCCAGCAGTTTTGAGGGGTCGGGGAACTATGGCTACACCTTC CASSFEGSGNYGYTF NA TRBJ1-2 TRBV28 few
TGTGCCAGCAGTGAGTCCGGACTTGGGTATGGCTACACCTTC CASSESGLGYGYTF NA TRBJ1-2 TRBV6-4 few
TGTGCCATCAGGGCGACAGAGAGCTACGAGCAGTACTTC CAIRATESYEQYF NA TRBJ2-7 TRBV10-3 NA
TGTGCCAGCGAGGTCTACGAGCAGTACTTC CASEVYEQYF NA TRBJ2-7 TRBV28 NA
TGTGCCAGCAGTTTATACCAGATAGCGGGAAATGAGCAGTTCTTC CASSLYQIAGNEQFF TRBD2 TRBJ2-1 TRBV28 few
TGTGCCAGTAGCCTAAGTTGGACAGGCCGGGGCTACACCTTC CASSLSWTGRGYTF TRBD1 TRBJ1-2 TRBV19 few
TGTGCCAGCAGCTCCCAGGACCATCTCGGCTACACCTTC CASSSQDHLGYTF NA TRBJ1-2 TRBV7-3 NA
TGTGCCAGCAGTTACAGTGGGACTAGCGTTGAGCAGTTCTTC CASSYSGTSVEQFF TRBD2 TRBJ2-1 TRBV6-6 few
TGTGCCAGCAACTACGGGACAGGGTCGTACGAGCAGTACTTC CASNYGTGSYEQYF TRBD1 TRBJ2-7 TRBV28 few
TGTGCCAGCAGTTTAGATGGATCTTGGGCTTTCTTT CASSLDGSWAFF NA TRBJ1-1 TRBV12-3/TRBV12-4 once
TGTGCCAGTAGTATGGCCCCGCGGGGTGGCTATGGCTACACCTTC CASSMAPRGGYGYTF NA TRBJ1-2 TRBV19 NA
TGTGCCACCAGGGACAGGGACGGATATGGCTACACCTTC CATRDRDGYGYTF TRBD1 TRBJ1-2 TRBV19 NA
TGTGCCATCAGTGAGTCCCGGGACACCTCTGTATCGACCCAGTACTTC CAISESRDTSVSTQYF NA TRBJ2-5 TRBV10-3 few
TGCAGTGCTAGAGATCTACAGGGGATCTACAATGAGCAGTTCTTC CSARDLQGIYNEQFF TRBD1 TRBJ2-1 TRBV20-1 NA
TGTGCCAGCAGCTTTAGGGAGGTTACGGGTGGCTACACCTTC CASSFREVTGGYTF NA TRBJ1-2 TRBV7-8 many
TGCGCCAGCAGCCCCGTGCGGGGAAGCTCCTACAATGAGCAGTTCTTC CASSPVRGSSYNEQFF NA TRBJ2-1 TRBV4-1 NA
TGTGCCAGCAGTTTTGGGAACGGCGTAGGGGGCTACACCTTC CASSFGNGVGGYTF NA TRBJ1-2 TRBV12-3/TRBV12-4 many